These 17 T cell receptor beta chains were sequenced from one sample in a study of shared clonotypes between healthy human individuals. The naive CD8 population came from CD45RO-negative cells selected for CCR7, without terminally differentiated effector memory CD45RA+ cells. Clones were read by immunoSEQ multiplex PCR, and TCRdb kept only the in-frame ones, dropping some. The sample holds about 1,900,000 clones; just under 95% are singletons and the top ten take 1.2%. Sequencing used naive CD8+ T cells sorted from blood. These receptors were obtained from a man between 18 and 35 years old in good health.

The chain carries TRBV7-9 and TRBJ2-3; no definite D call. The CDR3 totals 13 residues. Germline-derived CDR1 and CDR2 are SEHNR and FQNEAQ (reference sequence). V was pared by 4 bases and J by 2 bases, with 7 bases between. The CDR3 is CASSSAYTDTQYF. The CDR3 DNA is TGTGCCAGCAGCTCGGCTTACACAGATACGCAGTATTTT.

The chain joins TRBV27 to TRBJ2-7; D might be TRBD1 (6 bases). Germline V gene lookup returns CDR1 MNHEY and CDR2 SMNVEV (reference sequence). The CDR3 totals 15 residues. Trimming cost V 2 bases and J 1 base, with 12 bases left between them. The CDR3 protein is CASSLEQGLSYEQYF. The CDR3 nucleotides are TGTGCCAGCAGTTTAGAACAGGGTTTATCCTACGAGCAGTACTTC.

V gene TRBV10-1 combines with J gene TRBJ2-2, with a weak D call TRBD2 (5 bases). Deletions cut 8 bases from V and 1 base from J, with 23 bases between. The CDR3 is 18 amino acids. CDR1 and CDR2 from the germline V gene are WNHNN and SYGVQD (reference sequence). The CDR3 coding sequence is TGCGCCAGCGGGCCTCCAGGCGTCGGGGATTTGAACACCGGGGAGCTGTTTTTT. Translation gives CASGPPGVGDLNTGELFF.

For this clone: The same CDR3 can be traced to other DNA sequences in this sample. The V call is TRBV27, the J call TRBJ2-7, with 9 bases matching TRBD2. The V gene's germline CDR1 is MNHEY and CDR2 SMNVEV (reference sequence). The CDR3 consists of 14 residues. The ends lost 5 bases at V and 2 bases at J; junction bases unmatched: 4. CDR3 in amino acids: CASSLRGGAYEQYF. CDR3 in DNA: TGTGCCAGCAGTCTTCGCGGGGGGGCCTACGAGCAGTACTTC.

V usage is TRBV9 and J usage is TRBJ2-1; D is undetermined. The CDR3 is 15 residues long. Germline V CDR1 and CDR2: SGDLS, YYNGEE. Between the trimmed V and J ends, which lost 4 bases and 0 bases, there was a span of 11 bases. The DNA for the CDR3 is TGTGCCAGCAGCCCCCCTTTGAGCTCCTACAATGAGCAGTTCTTC. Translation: CASSPPLSSYNEQFF. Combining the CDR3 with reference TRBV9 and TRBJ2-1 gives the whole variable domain DSGVTQTPKHLITATGQRVTLRCSPRSGDLSVYWYQQSLDQGLQFLIQYYNGEERAKGNILERFSAQQFPDLHSELNLSSLELGDSALYFCASSPPLSSYNEQFFGPGTRLTVL.

DNA for the CDR3: TGTTCTAGTTCGAGCTCCTACAATGAGCAGTTCTTC. It is translated as CSSSSSYNEQFF. This chain connects TRBV28 to TRBJ2-1; no clear D gene. The CDR3 totals 12 residues. CDR1 is MDHEN and CDR2 is SYDVKM in the germline V gene.

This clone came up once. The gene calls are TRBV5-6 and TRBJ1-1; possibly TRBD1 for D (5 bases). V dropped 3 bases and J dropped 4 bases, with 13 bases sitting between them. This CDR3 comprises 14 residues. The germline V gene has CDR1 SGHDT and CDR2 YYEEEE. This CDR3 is CASSWGEVFTEAFF. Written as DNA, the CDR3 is TGTGCCAGCAGCTGGGGGGAGGTGTTCACTGAAGCTTTCTTT.

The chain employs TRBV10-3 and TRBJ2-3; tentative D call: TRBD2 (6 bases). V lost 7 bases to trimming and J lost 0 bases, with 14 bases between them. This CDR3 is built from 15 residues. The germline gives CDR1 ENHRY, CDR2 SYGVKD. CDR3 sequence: CAINRDSSSTDTQYF. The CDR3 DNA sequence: TGTGCCATCAATCGGGACTCCTCTAGCACAGATACGCAGTATTTT.

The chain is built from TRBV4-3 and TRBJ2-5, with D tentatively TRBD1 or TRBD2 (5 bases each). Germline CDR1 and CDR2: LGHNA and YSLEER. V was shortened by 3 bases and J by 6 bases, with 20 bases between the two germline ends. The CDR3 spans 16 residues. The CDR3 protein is CASSQLWDDRGQTQYF. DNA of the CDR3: TGCGCCAGCAGCCAGCTTTGGGACGACCGGGGTCAGACCCAGTACTTC.

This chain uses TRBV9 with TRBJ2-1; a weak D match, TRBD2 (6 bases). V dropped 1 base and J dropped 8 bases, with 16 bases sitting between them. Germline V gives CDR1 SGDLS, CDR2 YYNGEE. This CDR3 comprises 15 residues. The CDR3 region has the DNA TGTGCCAGCAGCGTACTAGCGACGAATGTGGATGAGCAGTTCTTC. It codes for CASSVLATNVDEQFF. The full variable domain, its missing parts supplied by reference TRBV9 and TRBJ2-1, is DSGVTQTPKHLITATGQRVTLRCSPRSGDLSVYWYQQSLDQGLQFLIQYYNGEERAKGNILERFSAQQFPDLHSELNLSSLELGDSALYFCASSVLATNVDEQFFGPGTRLTVL.

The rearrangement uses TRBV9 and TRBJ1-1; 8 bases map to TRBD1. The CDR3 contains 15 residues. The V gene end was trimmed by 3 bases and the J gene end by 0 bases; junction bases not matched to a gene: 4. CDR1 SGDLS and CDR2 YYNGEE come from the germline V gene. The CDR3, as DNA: TGTGCCAGCAGCGGAGGACAGGGTTTGAACACTGAAGCTTTCTTT. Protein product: CASSGGQGLNTEAFF. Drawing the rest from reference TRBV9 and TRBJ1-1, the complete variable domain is DSGVTQTPKHLITATGQRVTLRCSPRSGDLSVYWYQQSLDQGLQFLIQYYNGEERAKGNILERFSAQQFPDLHSELNLSSLELGDSALYFCASSGGQGLNTEAFFGQGTRLTVV.

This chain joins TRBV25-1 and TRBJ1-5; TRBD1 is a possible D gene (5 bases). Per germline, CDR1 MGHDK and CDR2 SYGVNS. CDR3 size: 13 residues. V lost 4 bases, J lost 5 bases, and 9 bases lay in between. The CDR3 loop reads CASSGRGDQPQHF. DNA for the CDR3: TGTGCCAGCAGTGGTCGAGGGGATCAGCCCCAGCATTTT.

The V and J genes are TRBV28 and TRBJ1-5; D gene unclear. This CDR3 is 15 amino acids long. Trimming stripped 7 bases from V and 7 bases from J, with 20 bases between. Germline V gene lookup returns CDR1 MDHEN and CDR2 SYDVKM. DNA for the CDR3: TGTGCCAGCACCAAAAACGGCCCCTTCAGCCAGCCCCAGCATTTT. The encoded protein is CASTKNGPFSQPQHF.

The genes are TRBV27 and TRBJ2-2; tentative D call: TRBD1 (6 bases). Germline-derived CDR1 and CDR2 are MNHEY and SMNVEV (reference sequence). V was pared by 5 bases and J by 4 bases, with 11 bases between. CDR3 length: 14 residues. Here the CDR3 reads CASSPNRVTGELFF. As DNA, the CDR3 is TGTGCCAGCAGTCCGAACAGGGTCACCGGGGAGCTGTTTTTT.

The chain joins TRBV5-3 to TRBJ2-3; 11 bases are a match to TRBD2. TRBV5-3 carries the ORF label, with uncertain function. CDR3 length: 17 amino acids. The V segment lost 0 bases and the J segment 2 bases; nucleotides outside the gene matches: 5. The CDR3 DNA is TGTGCCAGAAGCTTGGTACTAGCGGGGGAGTTCACAGATACGCAGTATTTT. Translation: CARSLVLAGEFTDTQYF.

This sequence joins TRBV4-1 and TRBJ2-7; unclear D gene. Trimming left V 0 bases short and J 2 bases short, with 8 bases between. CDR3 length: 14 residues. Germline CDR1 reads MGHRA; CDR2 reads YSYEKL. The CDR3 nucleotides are TGCGCCAGCAGCCAAGATTACCCACCCTACGAGCAGTACTTC. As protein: CASSQDYPPYEQYF.

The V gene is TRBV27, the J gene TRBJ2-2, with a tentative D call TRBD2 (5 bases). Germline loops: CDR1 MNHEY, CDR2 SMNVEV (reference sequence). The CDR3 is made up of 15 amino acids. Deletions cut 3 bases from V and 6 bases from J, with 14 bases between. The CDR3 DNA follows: TGTGCCAGCAGTTTGGTCGGGCCGCGGGCCGGGGAGCTGTTTTTT. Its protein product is CASSLVGPRAGELFF.